The 20 T cell receptor beta chains below come from one sample, sequenced in a study of shared clonotypes between healthy human individuals. Only in-frame clones appear in the TCRdb table, and some are missing; sequencing was by immunoSEQ multiplex PCR. This sample has roughly 1,000,000 clones, with about four fifths found just once. Specimen: memory CD4+ T cells from PBMCs. Subset in this sample: CD45RA-negative fraction. Receptors were obtained from a man aged 18 to 30 in good health. Some clones in this sample may be carry-over from other donors' samples.

This chain joins TRBV2 and TRBJ1-4; possible D gene TRBD1, 6 bases. The CDR3 is 14 amino acids. The ends were cut back, 5 bases at V and 8 bases at J, with 15 bases in the middle. Germline lookup yields CDR1 SNHLY and CDR2 FYNNEI. The CDR3 loop is CASSSDGGGEKLFF. The CDR3 bases are TGTGCCAGCAGTTCGGACGGGGGCGGGGAAAAACTGTTTTTT.

The chain is built from TRBV5-1 and TRBJ2-3, with a tentative D call TRBD2 (6 bases). The CDR3 has 15 amino acids. Trimming took 2 bases from V and 1 from J, leaving 11 bases between them. Germline values: CDR1 SGHRS, CDR2 YFSETQ. The CDR3 nucleotides are TGCGCCAGCAGCTTTGTATCGGGAGGCACAGATACGCAGTATTTT. Its protein is CASSFVSGGTDTQYF.

The chain links TRBV11-2 to TRBJ2-2, with 13 bases identical to TRBD2. Germline V gene sequence: CDR1 SGHAT, CDR2 FQNNGV. CDR3 size: 18 residues. The V and J ends lost 5 bases and 0 bases, in that order; junction bases with no gene match: 6. CDR3 residues: CASSLLTSGRTNTGELFF. The CDR3 region has the DNA TGTGCCAGCAGCCTGCTGACTAGCGGGAGGACGAACACCGGGGAGCTGTTTTTT.

The V gene is TRBV15, the J gene TRBJ2-2; the D gene is possibly TRBD1 (5 bases). Germline CDR1 is LNHNV and CDR2 is YYDKDF (reference sequence). V was trimmed by 3 bases and J by 7 bases, leaving 12 bases between them. The CDR3 loop spans 14 amino acids. CDR3 amino acids: CATSRAGNYGELFF. CDR3 DNA: TGTGCCACCAGCAGGGCAGGGAACTACGGGGAGCTGTTTTTT.

The genes are TRBV7-9 and TRBJ2-1; TRBD1 matches 7 bases. Per germline, CDR1 SEHNR and CDR2 FQNEAQ (reference sequence). CDR3 length equals 15 residues. V was pared by 5 bases and J by 15 bases, with 19 bases of the junction left unmatched. The CDR3, as DNA: TGTGCCAGCAGCCAACGTAGGGACAGCGCCTTTTCAAGGTTCTTC. The encoded protein is CASSQRRDSAFSRFF.

To note about this clone: Distinct nucleotide sequences in the sample also encode this CDR3. The V gene is TRBV25-1, the J gene TRBJ2-7; unclear D gene. Germline V lookup: CDR1 MGHDK, CDR2 SYGVNS. Trimming stripped 3 bases from V and 2 bases from J, with 5 bases between. The CDR3 is 12 amino acids. CDR3 protein: CASSESTYEQYF. The CDR3 region has the DNA TGTGCCAGCAGTGAGTCAACCTACGAGCAGTACTTC.

The gene calls are TRBV28 and TRBJ1-2, with 8 bases aligning to TRBD1. The CDR3 runs to 16 residues. Germline loops: CDR1 MDHEN, CDR2 SYDVKM. V shed 3 bases and J 1 base; nucleotides not matched to a gene: 7. CDR3 in amino acids: CASSFTRDRINYGYTF. CDR3 nucleotide sequence: TGTGCCAGCAGTTTTACCAGGGACAGGATTAACTATGGCTACACCTTC.

This clone has only one observation. CDR3: CASSLPGNHYGYTF. CDR3 in DNA: TGTGCCAGCAGTTTACCCGGGAACCACTATGGCTACACCTTC. This sequence joins TRBV28 and TRBJ1-2; D not resolved. V was clipped by 2 bases and J by 3 bases, with 10 bases between them. Germline V lookup: CDR1 MDHEN, CDR2 SYDVKM. The CDR3 consists of 14 residues.

This clone was observed a handful of times. The J gene is TRBJ1-5, the V gene TRBV6-1; D remains ambiguous. This CDR3 comprises 15 residues. Germline assignment: CDR1 MNHNS and CDR2 SASEGT. Trimming stripped 3 bases from V and 1 base from J, with 10 bases between. The CDR3 reads CASSEGSNSNQPQHF. CDR3 sequence (DNA): TGTGCCAGCAGTGAGGGGTCGAACAGCAATCAGCCCCAGCATTTT.

CDR3 residues: CASSTGQRGYTF. In DNA, the CDR3 is TGTGCCAGCAGTACAGGGCAGAGGGGCTACACCTTC. The V call is TRBV6-5, the J call TRBJ1-2; D possibly corresponds to TRBD1 (6 bases). The CDR3 sequence is 12 residues long. The V gene's germline CDR1 is MNHEY and CDR2 SVGAGI. V was shortened by 5 bases and J by 8 bases, with 12 bases between the two germline ends.

V gene TRBV5-4 combines with J gene TRBJ2-7; D call uncertain. V was clipped by 2 bases and J by 1 base, with 10 bases between them. This CDR3 has 14 residues. Germline V CDR1 and CDR2: SGHNT, YYREEE (reference sequence). The CDR3 DNA reads as TGTGCCAGCAGCTTAATCGGCGGATCCTACGAGCAGTACTTC. Its protein is CASSLIGGSYEQYF.

This clone was detected ten times or more. The rearrangement links TRBV25-1 to TRBJ2-1; TRBD1 aligns across 9 bases. Unmatched junction bases numbered 6, after V lost 4 bases and J lost 2 bases. The germline CDR1 and CDR2 sequences are MGHDK and SYGVNS. The CDR3 covers 16 residues. The CDR3 reads CASSGQGEGAYNEQFF. CDR3 nucleotide sequence: TGTGCCAGCAGTGGACAGGGGGAGGGCGCCTACAATGAGCAGTTCTTC.

The chain has TRBV19 and TRBJ1-5; D gene unclear. This CDR3 spans 14 amino acids. V was pared by 7 bases and J by 9 bases, with 19 bases between. Germline V gives CDR1 LNHDA, CDR2 SQIVND (reference sequence). The chain's CDR3 is CASTNRGREWPQHF. As DNA, the CDR3 is TGTGCCAGTACCAACCGAGGCCGGGAATGGCCCCAGCATTTT.

The gene calls are TRBV7-2 and TRBJ1-4; TRBD1 matches 9 bases. The V and J ends lost 5 bases and 3 bases, in that order; junction bases with no gene match: 10. The CDR3 is made up of 17 amino acids. CDR1 and CDR2 (germline): SGHTA, FQGNSA. The CDR3 DNA sequence: TGTGCCAGCAGCATAGGACAGGGGAGAGGAGCTAATGAAAAACTGTTTTTT. Its protein is CASSIGQGRGANEKLFF. Variable domain in full (rest from reference TRBV7-2 and TRBJ1-4): GAGVSQSPSNKVTEKGKDVELRCDPISGHTALYWYRQSLGQGLEFLIYFQGNSAPDKSGLPSDRFSAERTGGSVSTLTIQRTQQEDSAVYLCASSIGQGRGANEKLFFGSGTQLSVL.

This clone was seen once. The chain employs TRBV7-3 and TRBJ2-7; weak D call: TRBD2 (6 bases). Trimming removed 5 bases at V and 3 bases at J, with 14 bases between. Germline V gene lookup returns CDR1 SGHTA and CDR2 FQGTGA. There are 14 residues in the CDR3. For the CDR3, the DNA is TGTGCCAGCAGCCCTCCGGGGACTGGCTACGAGCAGTACTTC. Translated: CASSPPGTGYEQYF.

The sample holds a few counts of this clone. A much larger clone sits a single nucleotide away, making a read error possible. Other nucleotide sequences from this sample produce the same CDR3. This chain connects TRBV30 to TRBJ2-4; D is ambiguous. The CDR3 consists of 16 residues. Between the trimmed V and J ends, which lost 3 bases and 0 bases, there was a span of 15 bases. Germline CDR1 and CDR2: GTSNPN and SVGIG (reference sequence). The CDR3 loop is CAWSGPSKEAKNIQYF. CDR3 nucleotide sequence: TGTGCCTGGAGCGGACCCTCGAAGGAAGCCAAAAACATTCAGTACTTC.

The rearrangement uses TRBV10-3 and TRBJ2-7; D remains unclear. Trimming removed 5 bases from V and 3 bases from J, with 11 bases in between. Germline V gene lookup returns CDR1 ENHRY and CDR2 SYGVKD. The CDR3 consists of 13 residues. The CDR3 loop reads CAISLPGVYEQYF. As DNA, the CDR3 is TGTGCCATCAGTCTTCCGGGCGTCTACGAGCAGTACTTC.

This chain links TRBV25-1 with TRBJ1-2; D is possibly TRBD1 (6 bases). In germline, CDR1 is MGHDK, CDR2 SYGVNS. V was shortened by 7 bases and J by 7 bases, with 16 bases between the two germline ends. This CDR3 has 13 amino acids. The CDR3 coding sequence is TGTGCCAGCACCCGGGGGGGGCAGGGTGGCTACACCTTC. Translating gives CASTRGGQGGYTF.

On this clone: The same CDR3 arises from other DNA sequences in this sample as well. The chain recombines TRBV7-6 with TRBJ2-5, with 10 bases fitting TRBD2. With V trimmed by 5 bases and J by 4 bases, 7 bases remained unmatched. The CDR3 consists of 15 residues. Germline V gene sequence: CDR1 SGHVS, CDR2 FNYEAQ. DNA of the CDR3: TGTGCCAGCAGCCCGCTAGCGGGAGTCCGAGAGACCCAGTACTTC. This codes for CASSPLAGVRETQYF. Based on the CDR3 plus reference TRBV7-6 and TRBJ2-5, the full variable domain is GAGVSQSPRYKVTKRGQDVALRCDPISGHVSLYWYRQALGQGPEFLTYFNYEAQQDKSGLPNDRFSAERPEGSISTLTIQRTEQRDSAMYRCASSPLAGVRETQYFGPGTRLLVL.

This chain links TRBV10-3 with TRBJ1-2; TRBD1 might be the D (5 bases). Trimming took off 3 bases at V and 8 bases at J, with 19 bases between the two ends. The germline V gene encodes CDR1 ENHRY and CDR2 SYGVKD. This CDR3 is built from 15 residues. The chain's CDR3 is CAISERGAGGGGYTF. The CDR3 DNA reads TGTGCCATCAGTGAAAGAGGGGCCGGCGGGGGAGGCTACACCTTC.